The T cell receptor beta chain described here comes from a study of blood T cell repertoires in COVID-19. Overall study: PBMCs, B-cell-depleted T cells, or T cells provided the cDNA or gDNA that made up the material.

The CDR3 has 16 residues. The trim removed 6 bases at V and 1 base at J, leaving 8 bases unmatched. Germline V gene lookup returns CDR1 GTSNPN and CDR2 SVGIG (reference sequence). In the original processing: Scientists estimated how many nucleated cells there were by amplifying reference gene primers. Clones were sequenced by immunoSEQ multiplex PCR, and TCRdb holds only the in-frame ones, with some missing. V and J calls and clone size are those listed in that table; D and trimming were worked out from the DNA. The sample has about 150,000 clones; 65% to 90% are singletons. The clonotype comes from a woman in her 50s in a cohort sampled during active or convalescent COVID-19. Input material: peripheral blood. J is TRBJ2-3 and V is TRBV30; 12 nucleotides align to TRBD2. CDR3 DNA: TGTGCCTGCACTAGCGGGGGGATACAGGGCACAGATACGCAGTATTTT. Translation gives CACTSGGIQGTDTQYF.